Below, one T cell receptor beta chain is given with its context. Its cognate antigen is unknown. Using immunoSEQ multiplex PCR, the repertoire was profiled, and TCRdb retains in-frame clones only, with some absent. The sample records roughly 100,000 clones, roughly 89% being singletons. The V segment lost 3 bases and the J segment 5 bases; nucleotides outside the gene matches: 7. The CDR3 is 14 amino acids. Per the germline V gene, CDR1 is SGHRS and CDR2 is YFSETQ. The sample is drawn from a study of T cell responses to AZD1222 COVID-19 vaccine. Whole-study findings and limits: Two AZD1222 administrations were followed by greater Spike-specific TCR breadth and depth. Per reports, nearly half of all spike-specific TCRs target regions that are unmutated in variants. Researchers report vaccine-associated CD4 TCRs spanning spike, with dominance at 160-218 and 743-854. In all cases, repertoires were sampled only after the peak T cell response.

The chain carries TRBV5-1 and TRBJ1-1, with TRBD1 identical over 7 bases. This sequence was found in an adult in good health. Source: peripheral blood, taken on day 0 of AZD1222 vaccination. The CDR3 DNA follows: TGCGCCAGCAGCTGGGGCAGCAGGGGGACTGAAGCTTTCTTT. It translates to CASSWGSRGTEAFF.